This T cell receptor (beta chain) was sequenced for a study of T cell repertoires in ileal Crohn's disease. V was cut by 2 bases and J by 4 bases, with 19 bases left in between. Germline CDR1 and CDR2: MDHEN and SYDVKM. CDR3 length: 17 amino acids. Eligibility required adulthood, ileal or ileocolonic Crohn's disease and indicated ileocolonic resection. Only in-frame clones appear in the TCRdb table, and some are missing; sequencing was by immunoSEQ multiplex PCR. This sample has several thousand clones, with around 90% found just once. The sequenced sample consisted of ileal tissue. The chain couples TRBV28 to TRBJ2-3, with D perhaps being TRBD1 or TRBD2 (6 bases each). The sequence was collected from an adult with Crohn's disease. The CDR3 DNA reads TGTGCCAGCAGTTTAGTCAGTCGGGGGCTGGTGGCAGATACGCAGTATTTT. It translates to CASSLVSRGLVADTQYF.